The rows below give T cell receptor beta chains drawn from one sample of a study of shared clonotypes between healthy human individuals. Assay used: immunoSEQ multiplex PCR; TCRdb lists only in-frame clones, some missing. The repertoire holds about 2.5 million clones, with approximately 90% as singletons. Input material: naive CD4+ T cells from PBMCs. The source of these receptors is a young man in good health. Some clones in this sample may be carry-over from other donors' samples. Each CDR3 is given with its conserved first and last residue. The D gene is left open where the match is weak. Where a row states a size, it is once, few, many or the class of an expanded clone; other rows omit it.

CDR3 DNA	CDR3 protein	D gene	clone size	V gene	J gene
TGTGCCAGCACCGCGGGAGAGGTCGGGGAGCTGTTTTTT	CASTAGEVGELFF	TRBD2	.	TRBV7-6	TRBJ2-2
TGCGCCAGCGGGAGGACCCGGAGCACAGATACGCAGTATTTT	CASGRTRSTDTQYF	.	.	TRBV10-2	TRBJ2-3
TGCGCCAGCACCGACAGGGTTCAAAGATGGGAAGGCTACGAGCAGTACTTC	CASTDRVQRWEGYEQYF	TRBD1	.	TRBV10-1	TRBJ2-7
TGTGCCAGCAGCCTAGGACAGGGGGCTAATGAGCAGTTCTTC	CASSLGQGANEQFF	TRBD1	.	TRBV7-3	TRBJ2-1
TGTGCCAGTAGTCCGAGGACTAGCGGTACCTATGAGCAGTTCTTC	CASSPRTSGTYEQFF	TRBD2	.	TRBV19	TRBJ2-1
TGCGCCAGCAGCCCTATAGCGACCTCCTACGAGCAGTACTTC	CASSPIATSYEQYF	.	.	TRBV4-3	TRBJ2-7
TGTGCCAGCAGCAAACTAGCGGGGAGCTCCTACAATGAGCAGTTCTTC	CASSKLAGSSYNEQFF	TRBD2	.	TRBV5-6	TRBJ2-1
TGTGCCAGCAGCCAGGGAGCGGGAGGGGGGTTCTTC	CASSQGAGGGFF	TRBD2	.	TRBV4-2	TRBJ2-1
TGTGCCAGCAGACGGGACCGAGGGACAGATACGCAGTATTTT	CASRRDRGTDTQYF	.	once	TRBV7-9	TRBJ2-3
TGTGCCAGCAGTTGGGACAGGGGGCGAAACTATGGCTACACCTTC	CASSWDRGRNYGYTF	TRBD1	.	TRBV27	TRBJ1-2
TGTGCCAGCAGTTTTCCCTTGAGGGGTTCGTTCAATGAGCAGTTCTTC	CASSFPLRGSFNEQFF	.	.	TRBV28	TRBJ2-1
TGTGCCAGCACCAACCCAAGGGAGACCCAGTACTTC	CASTNPRETQYF	.	.	TRBV28	TRBJ2-5
TGTGCCAGCAGGCAGGGAACCTACGAGCAGTACTTC	CASRQGTYEQYF	.	.	TRBV6-5	TRBJ2-7
TGTGCCAGCAGCTCTAAAACTAGCGGGAGTGCCGGGGAGCTGTTTTTT	CASSSKTSGSAGELFF	TRBD2	.	TRBV5-4	TRBJ2-2
TGCGCCAGCAGCTTGGCGGGGGCGGACACCGGGGAGCTGTTTTTT	CASSLAGADTGELFF	.	.	TRBV5-1	TRBJ2-2